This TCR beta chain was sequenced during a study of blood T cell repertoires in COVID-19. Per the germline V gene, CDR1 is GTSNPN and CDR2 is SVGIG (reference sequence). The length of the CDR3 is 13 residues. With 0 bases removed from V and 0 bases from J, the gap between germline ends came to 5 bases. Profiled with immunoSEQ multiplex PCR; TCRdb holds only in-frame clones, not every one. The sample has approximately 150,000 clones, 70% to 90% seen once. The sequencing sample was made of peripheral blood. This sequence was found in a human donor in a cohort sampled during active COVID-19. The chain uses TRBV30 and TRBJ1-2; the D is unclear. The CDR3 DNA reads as TGTGCCTGGAGTGTCCTAGCTAACTATGGCTACACCTTC. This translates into CAWSVLANYGYTF.